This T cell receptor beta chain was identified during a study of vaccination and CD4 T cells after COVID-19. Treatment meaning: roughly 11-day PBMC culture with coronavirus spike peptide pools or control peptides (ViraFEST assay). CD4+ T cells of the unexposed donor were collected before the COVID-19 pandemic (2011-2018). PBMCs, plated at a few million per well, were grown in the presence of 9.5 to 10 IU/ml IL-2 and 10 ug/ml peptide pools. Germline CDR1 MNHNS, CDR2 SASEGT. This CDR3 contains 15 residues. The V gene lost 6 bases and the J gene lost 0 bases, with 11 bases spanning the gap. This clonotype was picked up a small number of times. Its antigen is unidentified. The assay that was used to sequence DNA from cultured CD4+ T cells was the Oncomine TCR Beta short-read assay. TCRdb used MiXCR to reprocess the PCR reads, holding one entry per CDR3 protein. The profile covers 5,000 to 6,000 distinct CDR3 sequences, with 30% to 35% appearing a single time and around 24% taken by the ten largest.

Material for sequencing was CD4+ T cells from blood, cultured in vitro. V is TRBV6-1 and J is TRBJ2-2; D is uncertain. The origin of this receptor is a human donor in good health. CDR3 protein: CASSLRTSNTGELFF. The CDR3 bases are TGTGCCAGCAGCCTCCGGACCTCGAACACCGGGGAGCTGTTTTTT.